The source of this T cell receptor (beta chain) is a study of OX40 agonist ivuxolimab in advanced cancers. Looking at the study overall: Patients were given ivuxolimab, an antibody that agonizes OX40 (CD134).

Sequencing was performed with immunoSEQ multiplex PCR; in TCRdb, only in-frame clones are kept and a portion is missing. The sample carries 60,000 or so clones, over 75% recorded once. This CDR3 is built from 13 residues. Germline V CDR1 and CDR2: ENHRY, SYGVKD. Deletions cut 10 bases from V and 7 bases from J, with 17 bases between. The sequence was obtained from an adult with an advanced solid tumor such as melanoma, head and neck, liver or kidney cancer. This rearrangement joins TRBV10-3 to TRBJ2-1, with D tentatively TRBD1 (6 bases). This specimen was CD4+ or CD8+ T cells sorted from blood, taken in a trial of the OX40 agonist ivuxolimab. The CDR3 nucleotides read TGTGCCACAGGAACAGGGTTTCTTAATGAGCAGTTCTTC. Translated, it gives CATGTGFLNEQFF.